This passage covers 20 T cell receptor beta chains from one sample sequenced in a study of cytomegalovirus exposure and HLA in healthy donors. PCR amplification relied on 60 Vbeta primers (plus 13 Jbeta primers). Profiling relied on immunoSEQ multiplex PCR, and the TCRdb table lists in-frame clones only, not all of them. The sample contains around 75,000 clones, more than 75% of which appear only once. Sequencing was carried out using PBMCs. Source of these receptors: a man in his forties or fifties in good health and CMV-seronegative.

This rearrangement joins TRBV21-1 to TRBJ2-3; the table's D call, TRBD2, was not checked against the DNA. TRBV21-1 counts as a pseudogene. The CDR3 is 15 residues long. In nucleotides, the CDR3 is TGTGCGTCAACCACCTCTGGGCGGGGGGAGGATACGCAGTATTTT. As protein: CASTTSGRGEDTQYF.

V usage is TRBV9 and J usage is TRBJ1-2, with D tentatively TRBD1 (5 bases). This CDR3 is built from 14 residues. V was shortened by 2 bases and J by 5 bases, with 13 bases between the two germline ends. Germline lookup yields CDR1 SGDLS and CDR2 YYNGEE. The CDR3 here is CASSVRGGEYGYTF. CDR3 nucleotides: TGTGCCAGCAGCGTCCGGGGGGGGGAATATGGCTACACCTTC.

The chain employs TRBV28 and TRBJ1-1; no reliable D call. The germline V gene encodes CDR1 MDHEN and CDR2 SYDVKM. The CDR3 has 13 amino acids. With 7 bases removed from V and 0 bases from J, the gap between germline ends came to 9 bases. CDR3 region: CASKQQMNTEAFF. CDR3 in DNA: TGTGCCAGCAAGCAACAGATGAACACTGAAGCTTTCTTT.

The chain employs TRBV11-2 and TRBJ1-6; D is undetermined. Germline V gives CDR1 SGHAT, CDR2 FQNNGV. V gave up 2 bases and J gave up 10 bases, with 3 bases separating them. This CDR3 is built from 11 residues. CDR3 sequence (DNA): TGTGCCAGCAGCTTACAGTCACCCCTCCACTTT. Translating it yields CASSLQSPLHF.

The chain couples TRBV28 to TRBJ2-7; 10 nucleotides line up with TRBD2. From germline, CDR1 is MDHEN and CDR2 SYDVKM. The CDR3 loop spans 14 amino acids. Trimming took 6 bases from V and 3 from J; bases not matched to a gene: 5. The CDR3 protein is CASRTSGGVYEQYF. The CDR3 DNA sequence: TGTGCCAGCAGGACGAGCGGGGGGGTCTACGAGCAGTACTTC.

The rearrangement joins TRBV4-1 to TRBJ2-1; unclear D gene. The V gene's germline CDR1 is MGHRA and CDR2 YSYEKL. Between the trimmed V and J ends, which lost 5 bases and 0 bases, there was a span of 11 bases. The CDR3 runs 15 residues. CDR3 bases: TGCGCCAGCAGCTTTCCTCTGAGCTCCTACAATGAGCAGTTCTTC. This encodes CASSFPLSSYNEQFF.

This chain uses TRBV6-4 with TRBJ1-2; 8 positions agree with TRBD1. This CDR3 has 13 residues. With 5 bases clipped from V and 10 bases from J, the junction kept 9 bases outside the gene matches. From germline, CDR1 is MRHNA and CDR2 SNTAGT. CDR3 DNA: TGTGCCAGCAGTACGAGGACAGGGACGGCCTACACCTTC. The encoded protein is CASSTRTGTAYTF.

The chain links TRBV7-9 to TRBJ1-1, with 7 bases fitting TRBD1. CDR1 is SEHNR, CDR2 FQNEAQ, per germline (reference sequence). The length of the CDR3 is 14 residues. V trimming: 5 bases; J trimming: 7 bases; junction bases outside the gene matches: 10. The CDR3 DNA reads as TGTGCCAGCAGCCATCGGGACAGTCAGTATGAAGCTTTCTTT. Amino acids: CASSHRDSQYEAFF.

The CDR3 here is CASSQASGGAIYEQYF. DNA of the CDR3: TGTGCCAGCAGCCAAGCCAGCGGGGGGGCCATCTACGAGCAGTACTTC. This rearrangement joins TRBV7-2 to TRBJ2-7; TRBD2 matches 10 bases. V gave up 5 bases and J gave up 3 bases; unmatched junction bases: 10. Germline V lookup: CDR1 SGHTA, CDR2 FQGNSA. The CDR3 consists of 16 residues.

V and J are TRBV28 and TRBJ1-1, with D uncertain. CDR1 MDHEN and CDR2 SYDVKM come from the germline V gene. V was shortened by 5 bases and J by 0 bases, with 7 bases between the two germline ends. The CDR3 sequence is 13 residues long. CDR3 protein: CASSPLLNTEAFF. In DNA, the CDR3 is TGTGCCAGCAGTCCTCTCCTGAACACTGAAGCTTTCTTT.

V gene TRBV18 combines with J gene TRBJ1-5, with D unclear. Germline V CDR1 and CDR2: KGHSH, LQKENI. V was shortened by 6 bases and J by 4 bases, with 10 bases between the two germline ends. The CDR3 sequence is 13 residues long. Here the CDR3 DNA reads TGTGCCAGCTCGCTGGACTTTAATCAGCCCCAGCATTTT. Encoded protein: CASSLDFNQPQHF.

For the CDR3, the DNA is TGTGCCAGCAGGAGACAGGGGGAAGGCTATGGCTACACCTTC. Its translation is CASRRQGEGYGYTF. The chain couples TRBV6-1 to TRBJ1-2, with 9 bases matching TRBD1. CDR1 MNHNS and CDR2 SASEGT come from the germline V gene. V lost 6 bases and J lost 4; bases outside the gene matches: 6. The CDR3 length is 14 residues.

This chain links TRBV7-9 with TRBJ1-2; TRBD1 aligns across 7 bases. CDR3 length: 14 residues. Per germline, CDR1 SEHNR and CDR2 FQNEAQ (reference sequence). J lost 12 bases, V lost 4 bases, and 14 bases had no gene match. CDR3 coding DNA: TGTGCCAGCAGCTCCGCCGACAGGGAGTTATCAAACACCTTC. It translates to CASSSADRELSNTF. Filled out from reference TRBV7-9 and TRBJ1-2, the complete variable domain reads DTGVSQNPRHKITKRGQNVTFRCDPISEHNRLYWYRQTLGQGPEFLTYFQNEAQLEKSRLLSDRFSAERPKGSFSTLEIQRTEQGDSAMYLCASSSADRELSNTFGSGTRLTVV.

The DNA of the CDR3 is TGTGCCAGCAGCACCGGGACAGTGGCGGAAAAACTGTTTTTT. Amino acids: CASSTGTVAEKLFF. V and J are TRBV6-5 and TRBJ1-4, with 7 positions matching TRBD1. This CDR3 contains 14 residues. The junction had 9 bases not matched to a gene; V was cut back by 6 bases and J by 8 bases. Per germline, CDR1 MNHEY and CDR2 SVGAGI.

The gene calls are TRBV5-1 and TRBJ2-2; no firm D call. V gave up 4 bases and J gave up 2 bases, with 9 bases separating them. The germline V gene has CDR1 SGHRS and CDR2 YFSETQ. CDR3 length: 14 residues. CDR3 protein: CASSPPVNTGELFF. In nucleotides, the CDR3 is TGCGCCAGCAGCCCACCAGTTAACACCGGGGAGCTGTTTTTT.

The chain joins TRBV6-1 to TRBJ2-3, with D possibly matching TRBD2 (5 bases). Germline CDR1 is MNHNS and CDR2 is SASEGT. The CDR3 covers 13 residues. Trimming left V 6 bases short and J 1 base short, with 8 bases between. CDR3 amino acids: CASRARGTDTQYF. CDR3 coding DNA: TGTGCCAGCAGAGCGAGGGGCACAGATACGCAGTATTTT.

The DNA of the CDR3 is TGTGCCATCAGTGAAGGGCTCAGGGGGAAATACGAGCAGTACTTC. Translated, it gives CAISEGLRGKYEQYF. This chain links TRBV10-3 with TRBJ2-7, with TRBD1 matching 7 bases. Germline trimming cut 3 bases from V and 4 bases from J; bases unmatched to any gene: 9. From germline, CDR1 is ENHRY and CDR2 SYGVKD. CDR3 size: 15 residues.

This clone was observed a single time. The CDR3 nucleotides read TGTGCCAGCAGAACGGGGGAGACCAACTATGGCTACACCTTC. This codes for CASRTGETNYGYTF. V usage is TRBV6-5 and J usage is TRBJ1-2; maybe TRBD1 (5 bases). Trimming took 6 bases from V and 2 from J, leaving 13 bases between them. The CDR3 has 14 residues. Looked up from germline, CDR1 is MNHEY and CDR2 is SVGAGI.

This clone was observed a few times. The chain couples TRBV11-1 to TRBJ1-1, with a tentative D call TRBD1 (6 bases). Between the trimmed V and J ends, which lost 3 bases and 3 bases, there was a span of 11 bases. The CDR3 loop spans 14 amino acids. Germline-derived CDR1 and CDR2 are SGHAT and FQDESV (reference sequence). CDR3 DNA sequence: TGTGCCAGCAGCTTCACCAGGGGCGACACTGAAGCTTTCTTT. Translation gives CASSFTRGDTEAFF.

The chain recombines TRBV7-9 with TRBJ2-3, with TRBD2 matching 7 bases. In germline, CDR1 is SEHNR, CDR2 FQNEAQ (reference sequence). Trimming at V came to 6 bases and at J to 4 bases, leaving 4 bases not matched to a gene. CDR3 length: 13 amino acids. CDR3 nucleotides: TGTGCCAGCAGAGGGGCGGGGGCAGATACGCAGTATTTT. This codes for CASRGAGADTQYF. Using reference TRBV7-9 and TRBJ2-3 for the parts outside the CDR3, the full variable domain is DTGVSQNPRHKITKRGQNVTFRCDPISEHNRLYWYRQTLGQGPEFLTYFQNEAQLEKSRLLSDRFSAERPKGSFSTLEIQRTEQGDSAMYLCASRGAGADTQYFGPGTRLTVL.